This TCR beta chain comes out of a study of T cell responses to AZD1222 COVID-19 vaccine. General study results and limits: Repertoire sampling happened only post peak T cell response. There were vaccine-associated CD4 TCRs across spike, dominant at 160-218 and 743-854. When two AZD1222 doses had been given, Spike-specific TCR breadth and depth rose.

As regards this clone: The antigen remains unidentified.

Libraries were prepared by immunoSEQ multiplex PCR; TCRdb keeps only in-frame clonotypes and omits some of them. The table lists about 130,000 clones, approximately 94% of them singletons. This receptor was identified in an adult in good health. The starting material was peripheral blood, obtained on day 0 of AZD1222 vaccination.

CDR3 sequence reads: CASSQWAGTSGSDRAGELFF. The DNA of the CDR3 is TGTGCCAGCAGCCAATGGGCCGGGACTAGCGGGAGTGATCGGGCCGGGGAGCTGTTTTTT. This chain connects TRBV14 to TRBJ2-2, with 14 bases identical to TRBD2. This CDR3 has 20 residues. The germline V gene has CDR1 SGHDN and CDR2 FVKESK. Losses at the gene ends were 2 bases for V and 6 bases for J; bases not matched to a gene: 14.